This T cell receptor (beta chain) originates from a study of long-term antiretroviral therapy in people with HIV. Study results and caveats: Blood dates from the mid-2000s to the late 2010s, possibly under older ART regimens. Clones expanded before ART dominated the repertoire at all time points. Participants lacked recorded data on ART adherence, viral resistance or therapy changes.

With regard to this clone: Its cognate antigen is unknown.

The germline CDR1 and CDR2 sequences are SGHRS and YFSETQ. The junction had 4 bases not matched to a gene; V was cut back by 4 bases and J by 3 bases. The CDR3 covers 14 residues. At the survey level, the v3.0 immunoSEQ assay was run. The assay was immunoSEQ multiplex PCR, and TCRdb's table has in-frame clones only and misses some. Among about 30,000 clones listed, 90% to 95% were seen once. The receptor comes from a man aged 50 to 60 with HIV. The specimen was unsorted PBMCs, collected just over 7.2 years after starting antiretroviral therapy. This chain links TRBV5-1 with TRBJ2-7; TRBD2 agrees at 10 bases. CDR3 loop: CASSPLAGVYEQYF. The CDR3 DNA reads TGCGCCAGCAGCCCCCTAGCGGGGGTCTACGAGCAGTACTTC.